The 4 T cell receptor beta chains below come from one sample, sequenced in a study of T cells expressing NK-cell markers. Using the 5' RACE reads, TCRdb records one entry per CDR3 protein without DNA. This sample's table has a few hundred thousand distinct CDR3 sequences. The material sequenced was blood T cells: a sorted CD56 or NKG2C T cell subset, CD4+ or CD8+ T cells, or bulk PBMC T cells (not recorded which). These receptors were taken from a man aged 18 to 69 in good health.

V gene TRBV2 combines with J gene TRBJ2-2. Germline V CDR1 and CDR2: SNHLY, FYNNEI. The CDR3 covers 15 residues. CDR3 sequence: CASKTTVGSTGELFF.

The genes are TRBV12-3 or TRBV12-4 and TRBJ2-7. This CDR3 region has 14 residues. This CDR3 reads CASQIGLEFYEQYF.

This sequence joins TRBV15 and TRBJ1-1. CDR1 LNHNV and CDR2 YYDKDF come from the germline V gene (reference sequence). The CDR3 loop spans 14 amino acids. The CDR3 reads CATRRGGGNTEAFF.

The V and J genes are TRBV2 and TRBJ1-2; TCRdb lists TRBD1, though no DNA is available to test this call. The CDR3 runs to 13 residues. CDR1 and CDR2 (germline): SNHLY, FYNNEI. CDR3 amino acids: CASRMGTGYGYTF.